Listed below are T cell receptor beta chains from one sample, sequenced in a study of blood T cell repertoires in COVID-19. Assay used: immunoSEQ multiplex PCR; TCRdb lists only in-frame clones, some missing. The profile covers just over 300,000 clones, with about 87% appearing a single time and around 10% taken by the ten largest. What was sequenced was PBMCs or T cells enriched from blood (not recorded which). These receptors all come from a woman younger than 30 who had recovered from COVID-19. The CDR3 runs from the conserved cysteine through the conserved F or W. A D gene is named only where the DNA matches it firmly. Expanded clones are given a class, and other clones once, few, many or no size at all.

j_call | d_call | v_call | clone_size | cdr3_aa | cdr3_nt
TRBJ2-7 | TRBD2 | TRBV7-9 | . | CASSFTGGYSYEQYF | TGTGCCAGCAGCTTTACGGGAGGATACTCCTACGAGCAGTACTTC
TRBJ2-1 | . | TRBV5-1 | . | CASSFTGTSSYNEQFF | TGCGCCAGCAGCTTTACAGGGACGAGCTCCTACAATGAGCAGTTCTTC
TRBJ1-6 | . | TRBV6-1 | . | CASSEDYRPLGTDSPLHF | TGTGCCAGCAGTGAGGACTATCGTCCCCTGGGAACCGATTCACCCCTCCACTTT
TRBJ1-1 | TRBD1 | TRBV9 | . | CASSVAGTEPTEAFF | TGTGCCAGCAGCGTAGCAGGGACAGAGCCCACTGAAGCTTTCTTT
TRBJ2-7 | TRBD2 | TRBV4-2 | . | CASSQISASGAADYEQYF | TGTGCCAGCAGCCAAATAAGCGCTAGCGGGGCCGCAGACTACGAGCAGTACTTC
TRBJ1-1 | . | TRBV10-3 | . | CAISRGERTEAFF | TGTGCCATCTCCAGGGGTGAGCGCACTGAAGCTTTCTTT
TRBJ1-1 | . | TRBV28 | . | CASSPIDRSPMNTEAFF | TGTGCCAGCAGTCCTATTGACAGGTCCCCCATGAACACTGAAGCTTTCTTT
TRBJ2-5 | TRBD1 | TRBV5-1 | . | CASSLAGTGEETQYF | TGCGCCAGCAGCTTGGCTGGGACAGGGGAAGAGACCCAGTACTTC
TRBJ1-6 | . | TRBV5-5 | . | CASSLGAGHSPLHF | TGTGCCAGCAGCTTGGGAGCAGGGCATTCACCCCTCCACTTT
TRBJ1-2 | TRBD1 | TRBV7-6 | . | CASSPTGGKGEGYTF | TGTGCCAGCAGCCCTACAGGGGGCAAAGGAGAAGGCTACACCTTC
TRBJ1-2 | TRBD1 | TRBV7-8 | . | CASSPIGQVGLLDGYTF | TGTGCCAGCAGCCCGATTGGACAGGTCGGTCTACTTGATGGCTACACCTTC
TRBJ2-7 | . | TRBV7-8 | . | CASSLEPNEQYF | TGTGCCAGCAGCTTAGAGCCTAACGAGCAGTACTTC
TRBJ1-5 | . | TRBV19 | . | CASTPVQGGNQPQHF | TGTGCCAGTACCCCGGTACAGGGAGGCAATCAGCCCCAGCATTTT
TRBJ2-5 | TRBD1 | TRBV5-1 | . | CASSVTGGLLGETQYF | TGCGCCAGCAGTGTTACAGGGGGCCTGCTAGGGGAGACCCAGTACTTC
TRBJ1-4 | . | TRBV2 | once | CASATVLMKRVIF | TGTGCCAGCGCGACGGTTTTAATGAAGAGGGTAATTTTT
TRBJ1-4 | . | TRBV5-4 | . | CASSLRETNEKLFF | TGTGCCAGCAGCCTCAGGGAAACTAATGAAAAACTGTTTTTT
TRBJ2-1 | TRBD1 | TRBV27 | . | CASRQGETAYNEQFF | TGTGCCAGCCGACAGGGGGAGACAGCCTACAATGAGCAGTTCTTC
TRBJ1-2 | . | TRBV30 | . | CAVTWVREFDGYTF | TGTGCCGTCACATGGGTCCGGGAATTTGATGGCTACACCTTC
TRBJ1-6 | . | TRBV18 | . | CASSPGQGPEALHF | TGTGCCAGCTCACCAGGGCAGGGGCCAGAAGCCCTCCACTTT
TRBJ2-1 | . | TRBV24-1 | . | CATSAPPGQAHNEQFF | TGTGCCACCAGTGCACCTCCAGGGCAGGCCCACAATGAGCAGTTCTTC
TRBJ2-3 | TRBD2 | TRBV15 | . | CATSSGTSGLVRTQYF | TGTGCCACCAGCTCCGGGACTAGCGGCCTGGTGAGAACGCAGTATTTT
TRBJ1-1 | . | TRBV20-1 | . | CSASSALSGRTGTKNTEAFF | TGCAGTGCTAGTTCTGCTCTCTCAGGCCGAACCGGGACAAAGAACACTGAAGCTTTCTTT
TRBJ2-1 | . | TRBV12-1 | . | CASSLGVGVHEQFF | TGTGCCAGCAGCTTAGGAGTGGGAGTACATGAGCAGTTCTTC
TRBJ1-3 | . | TRBV5-6 | . | CASSFRASGNTIYF | TGTGCCAGCAGCTTCAGGGCCTCTGGAAACACCATATATTTT
TRBJ2-3 | . | TRBV10-3 | . | CAISESKTNYNTDTQYF | TGTGCCATCAGTGAGTCAAAGACCAACTACAACACAGATACGCAGTATTTT
TRBJ2-1 | TRBD2 | TRBV5-1 | . | CASSEKAGGSYNEQFF | TGCGCCAGCAGTGAAAAAGCGGGAGGATCCTACAATGAGCAGTTCTTC
TRBJ2-7 | . | TRBV5-1 | . | CASSSAGTSYEQYF | TGCGCCAGCAGCTCGGCGGGGACCTCCTACGAGCAGTACTTC
TRBJ1-1 | TRBD1 | TRBV2 | few | CASSKTGTTEAFF | TGTGCCAGCAGTAAGACAGGGACCACTGAAGCTTTCTTT